Listed below are T cell receptor beta chains from one sample, sequenced in a study of CD8+CD57+ T cells in acquired aplastic anemia. MiXCR, applied by TCRdb to the reads, yields one record per CDR3 protein. Found here are about 160,000 distinct CDR3 sequences, around half of them singletons; the top ten hold roughly 2.8%. Sample: sorted CD4+, CD8+, or CD8+CD57+ T cells (not recorded which) from PBMCs. The origin of the receptors is a human donor with aplastic anemia. CDR3s include the opening cysteine and the closing phenylalanine or tryptophan. The D gene is left open where the match is weak. The size of a clone is reported for some rows only, either as once, few or many, or as a class for expanded clones.

V: TRBV29-1; J: TRBJ2-3; size: .; D: .; CDR3: CSLADRTDTQYF; DNA: TGCAGCTTGGCCGATCGCACAGATACGCAGTATTTT
V: TRBV19; J: TRBJ1-2; size: many; D: TRBD1; CDR3: CASRPGQGGYGYTF; DNA: TGTGCCAGTAGACCGGGACAGGGGGGCTATGGCTACACCTTC
V: TRBV25-1; J: TRBJ1-1; size: .; D: .; CDR3: CASSNRARNTEAFF; DNA: TGTGCCAGCAGTAACAGGGCGAGGAACACTGAAGCTTTCTTT
V: TRBV4-1; J: TRBJ2-1; size: .; D: .; CDR3: CASSLRASGPNEQFF; DNA: TGCGCCAGCAGCCTCCGGGCCTCTGGCCCCAATGAGCAGTTCTTC
V: TRBV12-3/TRBV12-4; J: TRBJ1-1; size: once; D: .; CDR3: CASGRRTPFIAEAFF; DNA: TGTGCCAGCGGGCGAAGGACACCTTTTATCGCTGAAGCTTTCTTT
V: TRBV7-2; J: TRBJ2-5; size: many; D: .; CDR3: CASSLGSWAQYF; DNA: TGTGCCAGCAGCTTAGGGTCCTGGGCCCAGTACTTC
V: TRBV6-1; J: TRBJ2-5; size: .; D: TRBD1; CDR3: CASSRGQGDVIQETQYF; DNA: TGTGCCAGCAGCCGGGGACAGGGGGATGTAATCCAAGAGACCCAGTACTTC
V: TRBV4-2; J: TRBJ2-5; size: .; D: TRBD2; CDR3: CASSQSSRAGGHGGTQYF; DNA: TGTGCCAGCAGCCAAAGCAGCCGAGCGGGAGGGCACGGGGGGACCCAGTACTTC
V: TRBV4-3; J: TRBJ1-1; size: many; D: .; CDR3: CASSQIGRRLNTEAFF; DNA: TGCGCCAGCAGCCAAATAGGTAGGAGGTTGAACACTGAAGCTTTCTTT
V: TRBV10-3; J: TRBJ2-3; size: .; D: TRBD2; CDR3: CAISVGGRDTDTQYF; DNA: TGTGCCATCAGTGTTGGAGGGAGGGACACAGATACGCAGTATTTT
V: TRBV20-1; J: TRBJ2-7; size: .; D: TRBD1; CDR3: CSAHRDRDYEQYF; DNA: TGCAGTGCCCATCGGGACAGGGATTATGAGCAGTACTTC
V: TRBV24-1; J: TRBJ2-6; size: .; D: .; CDR3: CATSVPDSSGANVLTF; DNA: TGTGCCACCAGTGTACCGGACAGCTCTGGGGCCAACGTCCTGACTTTC
V: TRBV15; J: TRBJ2-1; size: few; D: TRBD1; CDR3: CATSRDRGSYNEQFF; DNA: TGTGCCACCAGCAGGGACAGGGGTTCCTACAATGAGCAGTTCTTC
V: TRBV4-2; J: TRBJ1-1; size: many; D: .; CDR3: CASSRGGTEAFF; DNA: TGTGCCAGCAGCCGGGGAGGCACTGAAGCTTTCTTT
V: TRBV20-1; J: TRBJ2-7; size: .; D: .; CDR3: CSARDHLRVEQYF; DNA: TGCAGTGCTAGAGATCATCTCAGGGTCGAGCAGTACTTC
V: TRBV10-3; J: TRBJ1-3; size: once; D: .; CDR3: CAISVPYREAIYF; DNA: TGTGCCATCAGTGTCCCTTACAGGGAAGCCATATATTTT
V: TRBV24-1; J: TRBJ2-7; size: .; D: TRBD1; CDR3: CATSDRGQVAYEQYF; DNA: TGTGCCACCAGTGACCGGGGACAGGTAGCCTACGAGCAGTACTTC
V: TRBV7-2; J: TRBJ1-1; size: many; D: .; CDR3: CASSWPSGGLNTEAFF; DNA: TGTGCCAGCAGCTGGCCTTCTGGGGGGCTAAACACTGAAGCTTTCTTT
V: TRBV20-1; J: TRBJ2-3; size: .; D: .; CDR3: CSARDSRGGGTDTQYF; DNA: TGCAGTGCTAGAGATTCCAGGGGGGGGGGCACAGATACGCAGTATTTT
V: TRBV15; J: TRBJ1-5; size: .; D: .; CDR3: CATSRVSQPQHF; DNA: TGTGCCACCAGCAGAGTATCGCAGCCCCAGCATTTT
V: TRBV2; J: TRBJ2-1; size: .; D: .; CDR3: CASSAKENNEQFF; DNA: TGTGCCAGCAGTGCTAAAGAAAACAATGAGCAGTTCTTC
V: TRBV14; J: TRBJ2-2; size: many; D: .; CDR3: CASSQDLGYTGELFF; DNA: TGTGCCAGCAGCCAAGATCTGGGGTACACCGGGGAGCTGTTTTTT
V: TRBV15; J: TRBJ2-1; size: .; D: TRBD2; CDR3: CATSRLAGSPYNEQFF; DNA: TGTGCCACCAGCAGATTAGCGGGCTCCCCCTACAATGAGCAGTTCTTC
V: TRBV9; J: TRBJ1-1; size: many; D: .; CDR3: CASSGDRGTEAFF; DNA: TGTGCCAGCAGCGGTGACCGGGGCACTGAAGCTTTCTTT
V: TRBV29-1; J: TRBJ2-5; size: many; D: .; CDR3: CSVVYQGRVETQYF; DNA: TGCAGCGTTGTTTACCAGGGGAGAGTTGAGACCCAGTACTTC
V: TRBV6-2/TRBV6-3; J: TRBJ2-1; size: .; D: TRBD2; CDR3: CASRRAGGPYGEQFF; DNA: TGTGCCAGCCGAAGAGCGGGAGGGCCTTACGGTGAGCAGTTCTTC
V: TRBV19; J: TRBJ2-1; size: .; D: .; CDR3: CASSIRVSYNEQFF; DNA: TGTGCCAGTAGTATAAGGGTTTCCTACAATGAGCAGTTCTTC
V: TRBV5-1; J: TRBJ2-7; size: .; D: .; CDR3: CASSLDAATGWYF; DNA: TGCGCCAGCAGCTTGGATGCGGCCACCGGGTGGTACTTC
V: TRBV27; J: TRBJ2-7; size: many; D: .; CDR3: CASSPDGQIKPYEQYF; DNA: TGTGCCAGCAGTCCCGATGGACAGATCAAGCCCTACGAGCAGTACTTC
V: TRBV24-1; J: TRBJ2-1; size: many; D: TRBD2; CDR3: CATSDPRGGSKNEQFF; DNA: TGTGCCACCAGTGATCCCCGGGGGGGTTCGAAGAATGAGCAGTTCTTC
V: TRBV5-1; J: TRBJ2-5; size: many; D: TRBD2; CDR3: CASSLEVGTSQGRLETQYF; DNA: TGCGCCAGCAGCTTGGAGGTGGGGACTAGCCAGGGACGGTTAGAGACCCAGTACTTC
V: TRBV10-1; J: TRBJ2-7; size: .; D: .; CDR3: CASTHSSYEQYF; DNA: TGCGCCAGCACCCACAGTTCCTACGAGCAGTACTTC
V: TRBV27; J: TRBJ2-5; size: many; D: TRBD2; CDR3: CASSLGGGLGETQYF; DNA: TGTGCCAGCAGTTTAGGCGGAGGACTAGGAGAGACCCAGTACTTC
V: TRBV7-8; J: TRBJ1-4; size: .; D: .; CDR3: CASSPNRDTQEKLFF; DNA: TGTGCCAGCAGCCCTAACCGGGACACACAGGAAAAACTGTTTTTT
V: TRBV6-5; J: TRBJ2-7; size: many; D: .; CDR3: CASSYLVGYYEQYF; DNA: TGTGCCAGCAGTTATCTCGTCGGGTACTACGAGCAGTACTTC
V: TRBV5-1; J: TRBJ2-5; size: many; D: TRBD2; CDR3: CASSLAGGRSETQYF; DNA: TGCGCCAGCAGCTTGGCTGGCGGGAGGAGTGAGACCCAGTACTTC
V: TRBV6-5; J: TRBJ1-1; size: .; D: TRBD1; CDR3: CASSYSGGDTEAFF; DNA: TGTGCCAGCAGTTACTCAGGGGGCGACACTGAAGCTTTCTTT
V: TRBV20-1; J: TRBJ2-5; size: many; D: .; CDR3: CSAMGPSQETQYF; DNA: TGCAGTGCTATGGGCCCCTCGCAAGAGACCCAGTACTTC
V: TRBV7-6; J: TRBJ1-2; size: many; D: TRBD1; CDR3: CASSLGTGTTYGYTF; DNA: TGTGCCAGCAGCTTAGGGACAGGGACTACATATGGCTACACCTTC
V: TRBV25-1; J: TRBJ2-5; size: .; D: TRBD2; CDR3: CAVLGGGSDETQYF; DNA: TGTGCCGTCCTAGGTGGCGGGAGCGATGAGACCCAGTACTTC
V: TRBV25-1; J: TRBJ2-3; size: .; D: .; CDR3: CASSEWQATSTDTQYF; DNA: TGTGCCAGCAGTGAATGGCAGGCGACTAGCACAGATACGCAGTATTTT